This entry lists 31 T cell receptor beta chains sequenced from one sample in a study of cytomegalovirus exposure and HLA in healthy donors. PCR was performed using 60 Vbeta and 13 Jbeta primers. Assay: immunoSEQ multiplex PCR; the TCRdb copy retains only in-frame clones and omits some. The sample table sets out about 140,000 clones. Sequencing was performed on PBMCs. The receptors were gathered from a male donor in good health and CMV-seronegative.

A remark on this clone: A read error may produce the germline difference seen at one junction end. In nucleotides, the CDR3 is TGTGCTAGTGGCTTGGCAGGGGTGGCTGAAGCTTTCTTT. It yields the protein CASGLAGVAEAFF. This rearrangement joins TRBV12-5 to TRBJ1-1, with D possibly TRBD1 on 6 matching bases. Germline V gene data show CDR1 as LGHNT and CDR2 as FRNRAP. This CDR3 contains 13 residues.

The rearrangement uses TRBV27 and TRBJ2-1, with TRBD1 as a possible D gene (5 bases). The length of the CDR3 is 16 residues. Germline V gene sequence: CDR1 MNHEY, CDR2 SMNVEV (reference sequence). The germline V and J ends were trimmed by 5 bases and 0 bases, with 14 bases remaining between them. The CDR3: CASSPQGFSSYNEQFF. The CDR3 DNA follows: TGTGCCAGCAGTCCTCAGGGTTTCAGCTCCTACAATGAGCAGTTCTTC.

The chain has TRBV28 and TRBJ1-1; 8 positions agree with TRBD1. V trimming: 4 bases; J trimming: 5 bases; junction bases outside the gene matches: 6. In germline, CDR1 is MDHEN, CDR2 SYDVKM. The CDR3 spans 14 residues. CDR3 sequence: CASSSVRGRTEAFF. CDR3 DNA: TGTGCCAGCAGTTCTGTCAGGGGGCGAACTGAAGCTTTCTTT.

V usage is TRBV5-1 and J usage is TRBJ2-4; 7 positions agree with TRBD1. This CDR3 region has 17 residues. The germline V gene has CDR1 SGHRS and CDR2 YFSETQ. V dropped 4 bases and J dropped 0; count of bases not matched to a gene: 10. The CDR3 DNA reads TGCGCCAGCAGCATGGGACAGACACTACTAGCCAAAAACATTCAGTACTTC. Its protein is CASSMGQTLLAKNIQYF.

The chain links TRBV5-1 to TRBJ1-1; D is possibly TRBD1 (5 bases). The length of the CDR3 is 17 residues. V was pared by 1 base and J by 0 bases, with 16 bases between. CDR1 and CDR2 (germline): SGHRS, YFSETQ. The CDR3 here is CASSLLWTTPMNTEAFF. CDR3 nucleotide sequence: TGCGCCAGCAGCTTGCTTTGGACAACTCCAATGAACACTGAAGCTTTCTTT.

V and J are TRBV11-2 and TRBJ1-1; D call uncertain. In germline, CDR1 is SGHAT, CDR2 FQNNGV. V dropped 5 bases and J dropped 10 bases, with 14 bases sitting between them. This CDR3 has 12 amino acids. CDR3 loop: CASSREEVTAFF. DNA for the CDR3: TGTGCCAGCAGCAGAGAGGAGGTGACAGCTTTCTTT.

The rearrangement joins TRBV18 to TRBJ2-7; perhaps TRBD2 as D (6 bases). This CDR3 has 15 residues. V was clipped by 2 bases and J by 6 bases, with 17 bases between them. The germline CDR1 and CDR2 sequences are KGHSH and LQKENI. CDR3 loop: CASSPYSTAGGEQYF. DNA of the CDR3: TGTGCCAGCTCACCATACAGTACCGCCGGGGGCGAGCAGTACTTC.

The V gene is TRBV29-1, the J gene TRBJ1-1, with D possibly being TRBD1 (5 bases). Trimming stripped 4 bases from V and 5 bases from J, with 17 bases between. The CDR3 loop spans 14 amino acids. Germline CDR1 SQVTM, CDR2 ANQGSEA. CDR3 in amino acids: CSVASVSGGTEAFF. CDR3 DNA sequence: TGCAGCGTTGCCTCGGTATCGGGGGGGACTGAAGCTTTCTTT. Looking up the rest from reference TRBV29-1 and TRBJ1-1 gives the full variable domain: SAVISQKPSRDICQRGTSLTIQCQVDSQVTMMFWYRQQPGQSLTLIATANQGSEATYESGFVIDKFPISRPNLTFSTLTVSNMSPEDSSIYLCSVASVSGGTEAFFGQGTRLTVV.

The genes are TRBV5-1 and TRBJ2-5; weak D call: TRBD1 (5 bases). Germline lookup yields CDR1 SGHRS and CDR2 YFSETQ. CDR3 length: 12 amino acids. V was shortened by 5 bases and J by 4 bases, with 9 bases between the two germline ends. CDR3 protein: CASRPDRETQYF. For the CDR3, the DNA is TGCGCCAGCAGACCAGACAGAGAGACCCAGTACTTC.

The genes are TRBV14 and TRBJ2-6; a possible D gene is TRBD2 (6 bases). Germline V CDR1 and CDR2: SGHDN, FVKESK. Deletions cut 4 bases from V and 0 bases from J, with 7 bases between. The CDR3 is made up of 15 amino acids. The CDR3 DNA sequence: TGTGCCAGCAGCCCGACTAGCTCTGGGGCCAACGTCCTGACTTTC. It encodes CASSPTSSGANVLTF.

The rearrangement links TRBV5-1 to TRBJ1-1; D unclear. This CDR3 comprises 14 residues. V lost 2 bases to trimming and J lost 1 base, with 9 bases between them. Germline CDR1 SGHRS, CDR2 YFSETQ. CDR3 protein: CASSLVKQNTEAFF. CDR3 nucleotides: TGCGCCAGCAGCTTAGTAAAACAGAACACTGAAGCTTTCTTT. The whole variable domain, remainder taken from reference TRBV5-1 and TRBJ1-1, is KAGVTQTPRYLIKTRGQQVTLSCSPISGHRSVSWYQQTPGQGLQFLFEYFSETQRNKGNFPGRFSGRQFSNSRSEMNVSTLELGDSALYLCASSLVKQNTEAFFGQGTRLTVV.

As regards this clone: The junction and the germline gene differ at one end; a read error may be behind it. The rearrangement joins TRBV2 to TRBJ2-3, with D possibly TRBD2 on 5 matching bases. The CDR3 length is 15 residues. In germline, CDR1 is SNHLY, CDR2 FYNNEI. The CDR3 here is CASREGLLQTDTQYF. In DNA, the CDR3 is TGTGCCAGCAGGGAAGGACTCCTTCAAACAGATACGCAGTATTTT.

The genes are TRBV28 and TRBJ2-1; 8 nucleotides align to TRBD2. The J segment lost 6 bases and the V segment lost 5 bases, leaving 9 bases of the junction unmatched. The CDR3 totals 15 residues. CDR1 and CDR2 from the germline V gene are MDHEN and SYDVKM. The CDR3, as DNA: TGTGCCAGCAGTCCCCCGGGACTAGGCGTCAATGAGCAGTTCTTC. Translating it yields CASSPPGLGVNEQFF.

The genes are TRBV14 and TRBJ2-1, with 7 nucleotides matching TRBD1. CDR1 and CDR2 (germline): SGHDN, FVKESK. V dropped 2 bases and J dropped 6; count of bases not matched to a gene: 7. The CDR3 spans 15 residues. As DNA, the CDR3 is TGTGCCAGCAGCCAATACCGGGACAGCCCCAATGAGCAGTTCTTC. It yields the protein CASSQYRDSPNEQFF.

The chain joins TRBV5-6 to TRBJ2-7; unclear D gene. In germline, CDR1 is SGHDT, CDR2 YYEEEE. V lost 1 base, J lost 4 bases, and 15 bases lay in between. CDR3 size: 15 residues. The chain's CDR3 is CASSLFAPSTYEQYF. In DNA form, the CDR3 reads TGTGCCAGCAGCTTGTTTGCCCCCTCCACTTACGAGCAGTACTTC.

The CDR3 sequence: CASSYGGGLGNSPLHF. Written as DNA, the CDR3 is TGTGCCAGCAGTTACGGAGGGGGCCTTGGAAATTCACCCCTCCACTTT. This chain links TRBV6-5 with TRBJ1-6; 7 positions agree with TRBD1. Losses at the gene ends were 2 bases for V and 7 bases for J; bases not matched to a gene: 8. Per germline, CDR1 MNHEY and CDR2 SVGAGI. The CDR3 spans 16 residues.

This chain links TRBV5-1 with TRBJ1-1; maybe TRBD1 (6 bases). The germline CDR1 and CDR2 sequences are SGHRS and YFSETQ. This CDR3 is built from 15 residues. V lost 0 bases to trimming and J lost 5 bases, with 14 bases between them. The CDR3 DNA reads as TGCGCCAGCAGCTTGGAACTGGGGGCGAGGACTGAAGCTTTCTTT. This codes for CASSLELGARTEAFF. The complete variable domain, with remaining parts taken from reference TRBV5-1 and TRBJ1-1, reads KAGVTQTPRYLIKTRGQQVTLSCSPISGHRSVSWYQQTPGQGLQFLFEYFSETQRNKGNFPGRFSGRQFSNSRSEMNVSTLELGDSALYLCASSLELGARTEAFFGQGTRLTVV.

The CDR3 here is CASSRDGQYGYTF. The CDR3 bases are TGTGCCAGTAGCAGGGATGGGCAGTATGGCTACACCTTC. The genes are TRBV19 and TRBJ1-2; D may be TRBD1 (5 bases). This CDR3 is built from 13 residues. Germline assignment: CDR1 LNHDA and CDR2 SQIVND (reference sequence). The V and J ends lost 6 bases and 5 bases respectively, with 13 bases between them.

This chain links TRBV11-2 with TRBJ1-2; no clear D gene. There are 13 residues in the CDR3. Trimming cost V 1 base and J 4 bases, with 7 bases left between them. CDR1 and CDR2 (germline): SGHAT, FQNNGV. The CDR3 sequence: CASSLGGFYGYTF. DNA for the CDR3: TGTGCCAGCAGCTTAGGCGGATTCTATGGCTACACCTTC.

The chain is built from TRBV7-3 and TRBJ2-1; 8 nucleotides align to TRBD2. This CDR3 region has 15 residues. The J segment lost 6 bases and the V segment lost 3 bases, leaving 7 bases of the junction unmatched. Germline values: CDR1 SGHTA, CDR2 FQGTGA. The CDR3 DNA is TGTGCCAGCAGCTTTGACGGGGGGGGCCTCAATGAGCAGTTCTTC. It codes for CASSFDGGGLNEQFF.

The CDR3 DNA follows: TGTGCCAGCTCACTGCGAGGGCCTCCCCCGGACTACGAGCAGTACTTC. Translated: CASSLRGPPPDYEQYF. J is TRBJ2-7 and V is TRBV18; tentatively, D is TRBD2 (5 bases). Germline lookup yields CDR1 KGHSH and CDR2 LQKENI. V was trimmed by 4 bases and J by 3 bases, leaving 19 bases between them. The CDR3 has 16 residues.

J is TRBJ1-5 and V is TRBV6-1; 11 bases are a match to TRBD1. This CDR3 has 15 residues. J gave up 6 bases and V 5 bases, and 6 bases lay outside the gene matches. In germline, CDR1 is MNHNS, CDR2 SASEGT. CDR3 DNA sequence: TGTGCCAGCAGTTTTGGACAGGGGGCGTTTCAGCCCCAGCATTTT. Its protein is CASSFGQGAFQPQHF.

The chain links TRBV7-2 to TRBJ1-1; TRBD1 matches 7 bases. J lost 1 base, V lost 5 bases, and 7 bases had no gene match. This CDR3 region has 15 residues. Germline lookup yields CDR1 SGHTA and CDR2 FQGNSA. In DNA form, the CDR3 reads TGTGCCAGCAGCACCGACAGGGCGAGGAACACTGAAGCTTTCTTT. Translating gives CASSTDRARNTEAFF. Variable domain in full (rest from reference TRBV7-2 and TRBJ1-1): GAGVSQSPSNKVTEKGKDVELRCDPISGHTALYWYRQSLGQGLEFLIYFQGNSAPDKSGLPSDRFSAERTGGSVSTLTIQRTQQEDSAVYLCASSTDRARNTEAFFGQGTRLTVV.

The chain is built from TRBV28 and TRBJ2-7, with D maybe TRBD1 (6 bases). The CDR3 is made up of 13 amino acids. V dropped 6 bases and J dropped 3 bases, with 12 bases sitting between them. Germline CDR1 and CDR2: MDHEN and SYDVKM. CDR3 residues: CASRDTGFYEQYF. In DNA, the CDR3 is TGTGCCAGCAGGGATACAGGGTTCTACGAGCAGTACTTC. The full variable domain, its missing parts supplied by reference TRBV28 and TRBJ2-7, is DVKVTQSSRYLVKRTGEKVFLECVQDMDHENMFWYRQDPGLGLRLIYFSYDVKMKEKGDIPEGYSVSREKKERFSLILESASTNQTSMYLCASRDTGFYEQYFGPGTRLTVT.

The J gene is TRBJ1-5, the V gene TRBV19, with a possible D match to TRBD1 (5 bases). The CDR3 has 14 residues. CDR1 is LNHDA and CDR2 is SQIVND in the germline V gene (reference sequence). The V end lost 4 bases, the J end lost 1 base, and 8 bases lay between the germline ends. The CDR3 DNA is TGTGCCAGTAGTACAGGGATAAGCAATCAGCCCCAGCATTTT. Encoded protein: CASSTGISNQPQHF.

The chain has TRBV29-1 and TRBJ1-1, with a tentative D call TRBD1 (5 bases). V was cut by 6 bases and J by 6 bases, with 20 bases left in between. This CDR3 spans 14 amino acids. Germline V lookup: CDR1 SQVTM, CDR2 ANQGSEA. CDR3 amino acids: CSVVREGAGAEAFF. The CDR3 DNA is TGCAGCGTAGTGAGAGAAGGGGCTGGGGCTGAAGCTTTCTTT.

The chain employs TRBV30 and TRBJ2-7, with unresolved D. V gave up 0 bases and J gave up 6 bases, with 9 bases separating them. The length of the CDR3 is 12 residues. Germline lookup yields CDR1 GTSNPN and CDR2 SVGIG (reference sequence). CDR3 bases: TGTGCCTGGAGTGTTGGGCCGATCGAGCAGTACTTC. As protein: CAWSVGPIEQYF.

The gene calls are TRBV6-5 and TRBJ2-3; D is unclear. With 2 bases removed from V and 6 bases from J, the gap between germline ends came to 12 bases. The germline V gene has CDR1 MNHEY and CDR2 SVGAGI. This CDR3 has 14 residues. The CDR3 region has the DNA TGTGCCAGCAGTTACAGCCCACCTACGGATACGCAGTATTTT. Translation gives CASSYSPPTDTQYF.

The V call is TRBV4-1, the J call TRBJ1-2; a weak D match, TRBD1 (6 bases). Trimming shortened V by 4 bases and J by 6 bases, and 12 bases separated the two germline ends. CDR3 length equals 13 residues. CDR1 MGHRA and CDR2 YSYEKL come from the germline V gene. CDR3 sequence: CASSRRGFNGYTF. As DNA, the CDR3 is TGCGCCAGCAGCCGCAGGGGATTTAATGGCTACACCTTC.

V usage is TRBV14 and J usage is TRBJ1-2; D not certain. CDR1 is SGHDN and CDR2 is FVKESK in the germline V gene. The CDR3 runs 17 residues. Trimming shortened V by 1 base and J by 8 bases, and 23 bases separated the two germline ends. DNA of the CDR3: TGTGCCAGCAGCCAAGGGTTTGGCGGAACATCACCCGGAGGCTACACCTTC. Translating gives CASSQGFGGTSPGGYTF. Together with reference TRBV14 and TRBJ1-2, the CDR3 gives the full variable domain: EAGVTQFPSHSVIEKGQTVTLRCDPISGHDNLYWYRRVMGKEIKFLLHFVKESKQDESGMPNNRFLAERTGGTYSTLKVQPAELEDSGVYFCASSQGFGGTSPGGYTFGSGTRLTVV.

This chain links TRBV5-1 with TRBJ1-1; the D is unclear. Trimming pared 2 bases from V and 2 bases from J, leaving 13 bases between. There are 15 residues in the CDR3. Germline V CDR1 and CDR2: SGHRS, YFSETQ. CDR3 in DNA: TGCGCCAGCAGCTTAACGGGGAGGGCTAACACTGAAGCTTTCTTT. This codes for CASSLTGRANTEAFF.